These T cell receptor beta chains were read from a single sample in a study of identical twins. TCRdb called the 5' RACE reads again in MiXCR, with one record for every CDR3 protein. The table records a few hundred thousand distinct CDR3 sequences, approximately 8.7% of them present only once. The sample consisted of naive T cells sorted from blood. These receptors all stem from a woman between 45 and 60 years old in good health. CDR3s include the opening cysteine and the closing phenylalanine or tryptophan. D genes are given only for firm matches. The size of a clone is reported for some rows only, either as once, few or many, or as a class for expanded clones.

>TRBJ1-1|many|.|TRBV12-3/TRBV12-4
TGTGCCAGCAGCGTGACACTGGGCACTGAAGCTTTCTTT
CASSVTLGTEAFF
>TRBJ1-1|.|.|TRBV19
TGTGCCAGTAGTATTTATGCAGGTCAAGAAATTGAAGCTTTCTTT
CASSIYAGQEIEAFF
>TRBJ2-7|many|.|TRBV15
TGTGCCACCAGCAGAGTCGGGCCCTACGAGCAGTACTTC
CATSRVGPYEQYF
>TRBJ1-1|many|.|TRBV20-1
TGCAGTGCTAGACGGATGAACACTGAAGCTTTCTTT
CSARRMNTEAFF
>TRBJ1-1|many|.|TRBV4-1
TGCGCCAGCAGTCAAAATCCGGGGAGTATAAGTGTGAAAGCTTTCTTT
CASSQNPGSISVKAFF
>TRBJ2-7|few|.|TRBV15
TGTGCCACCAGCAGAGTTAGGCAGGAGCAGTACTTC
CATSRVRQEQYF
>TRBJ2-1|.|.|TRBV12-3/TRBV12-4
TGTGCCAGCAGTCACCGGGACATACGAATCTTC
CASSHRDIRIF
>TRBJ1-5|few|.|TRBV9
TGTGCCAGCAGCCAAACGGGAGCTTTCAATCAGCCCCAGCATTTT
CASSQTGAFNQPQHF
>TRBJ2-3|.|.|TRBV7-9
TGTGCCAGCGACCGGCGAGATACGCAGTATTTT
CASDRRDTQYF
>TRBJ2-3|.|.|TRBV11-3
TGTGCCAGCAGCTTAGTCTCGGGCTTAAGGGCAGATACGCAGTATTTT
CASSLVSGLRADTQYF
>TRBJ1-1|few|.|TRBV5-1
TGCGCCAGCAGCTCGCTCCGATACACTGAAGCTTTCTTT
CASSSLRYTEAFF
>TRBJ2-6|many|.|TRBV6-5
TGTGCCAGCAATCGGGCAGGGGCCAACGTCCTGACTTTC
CASNRAGANVLTF
>TRBJ2-5|.|TRBD1|TRBV4-2
TGTGCCAGCAGCCAAGTAGGACAGGGGAAAGAGACCCAGTACTTC
CASSQVGQGKETQYF
>TRBJ2-3|many|.|TRBV20-1
TGCAGTGCTAGAGATGGACGGACATCAGATACGCAGTATTTT
CSARDGRTSDTQYF
>TRBJ2-1|few|TRBD2|TRBV29-1
TGCAGCGTTGAAGATGGGGAGGGAGGAGGCTACAATGAGCAGTTCTTC
CSVEDGEGGGYNEQFF
>TRBJ2-3|few|.|TRBV4-1
TGCGCCAGCAGCCAAGTGACAGACGGGGCGGATACGCAGTATTTT
CASSQVTDGADTQYF
>TRBJ2-2|few|TRBD1|TRBV3-1
TGTGCCAGCAGCCAAGATAGGGGGCACGGCGGGGAGCTGTTTTTT
CASSQDRGHGGELFF
>TRBJ1-2|.|.|TRBV12-3/TRBV12-4
TGTGCCAGCAGTTTAAGCGGGGGGGCTGGCTACACCTTC
CASSLSGGAGYTF
>TRBJ2-1|.|.|TRBV4-1
TGCGCCAGCAGCCAGATTTCTCATGAGCAGTTCTTC
CASSQISHEQFF
>TRBJ2-3|.|.|TRBV11-2
TGTGCCAGCAGCTTAATAAGGACAGACACAGATACGCAGTATTTT
CASSLIRTDTDTQYF
>TRBJ2-3|.|.|TRBV29-1
TGCAGCGTTGCGGGGAGGACCACAGATACGCAGTATTTT
CSVAGRTTDTQYF
>TRBJ2-3|.|TRBD2|TRBV27
TGTGCCAGCAGTACCTGGACTAGCGGGGGGAGGACAGATACGCAGTATTTT
CASSTWTSGGRTDTQYF
>TRBJ2-1|.|TRBD2|TRBV25-1
TGTGCCAGCAGTGTAGCGGGAGGTGGTGAGCAGTTCTTC
CASSVAGGGEQFF
>TRBJ2-1|.|.|TRBV6-6
TGTGCCAGCAGTTACCCTGGACAGGAGCAGTTCTTC
CASSYPGQEQFF
>TRBJ2-1|.|.|TRBV7-8
TGTGCCAGCAGCCCCCGGACCACCGACAATGAGCAGTTCTTC
CASSPRTTDNEQFF
>TRBJ1-5|few|TRBD1|TRBV4-1
TGCGCCAGCAGCCAAGATACGACAGGGGGCTATCAGCCCCAGCATTTT
CASSQDTTGGYQPQHF
>TRBJ2-5|few|.|TRBV28
TGTGCCAGCAGTTTTCACCTGGCCGGGCAAGAGACCCAGTACTTC
CASSFHLAGQETQYF
>TRBJ2-2|few|.|TRBV4-2
TGTGCCAGCAGCCAAGATACTCTGGGGGAGCTGTTTTTT
CASSQDTLGELFF
>TRBJ2-1|.|TRBD2|TRBV6-2/TRBV6-3
TGTGCCAGCAGTCAATCCCTCCATAGCGGGATGGGAAATGAGCAGTTCTTC
CASSQSLHSGMGNEQFF
>TRBJ2-1|.|TRBD2|TRBV4-1
TGCGCCAGCAGCCAAGATATTGCGCGGGAGTCGTTCTTC
CASSQDIARESFF
>TRBJ1-6|many|.|TRBV12-3/TRBV12-4
TGTGCCAGCTCCGTGAACTATAATTCACCCCTCCACTTT
CASSVNYNSPLHF
>TRBJ2-1|.|.|TRBV20-1
TGCAGTGCTACCAAGGGGGCTGGACTAGGGTCCTACAATGAGCAGTTCTTC
CSATKGAGLGSYNEQFF
>TRBJ2-1|few|.|TRBV6-2/TRBV6-3
TGTGCCAGCAGCGGAAAGAAGGTGGGTGGGCAGTTCTTC
CASSGKKVGGQFF
>TRBJ2-5|.|TRBD1|TRBV24-1
TGTGCCACCAGTGATCGGACAGGGGGCTTGGAGACCCAGTACTTC
CATSDRTGGLETQYF
>TRBJ2-3|few|.|TRBV6-2/TRBV6-3
TGTGCCAGCACTCCGGGGACTTCACGCAGGGATACGCAGTATTTT
CASTPGTSRRDTQYF
>TRBJ2-7|many|TRBD2|TRBV5-1
TGCGCCAGCAGCCTGACTAGCGGGAGTGGGGAGCAGTACTTC
CASSLTSGSGEQYF
>TRBJ1-2|.|.|TRBV4-2
TGTGCCAGCAGCCTCGGTAACAGGGATGGCTACACCTTC
CASSLGNRDGYTF
>TRBJ1-1|many|.|TRBV11-2
TGTGCCAGCAGCTCCGCGAACACTGAAGCTTTCTTT
CASSSANTEAFF
>TRBJ2-1|few|TRBD2|TRBV7-2
TGTGCCAGCAGCTTAACTAGCGGGAGAGTAAATGAGCAGTTCTTC
CASSLTSGRVNEQFF
>TRBJ2-3|.|.|TRBV24-1
TGTGCCACCAGTGATTGGCGTCTTACTAACCCAGATACGCAGTATTTT
CATSDWRLTNPDTQYF
>TRBJ1-1|.|.|TRBV2
TGTGCCAGCAGGCGGGACAACTTGAACACTGAAGCTTTCTTT
CASRRDNLNTEAFF
>TRBJ1-1|few|.|TRBV5-1
TGCGCCACCGCGGAAGGACAGAACACTGAAGCTTTCTTT
CATAEGQNTEAFF
>TRBJ2-1|few|TRBD2|TRBV4-1
TGCGCCAGCAGCCCGGGACTAGCGGGAGCTCTCAATGAGCAGTTCTTC
CASSPGLAGALNEQFF
>TRBJ2-3|many|TRBD2|TRBV4-1
TGCGCCAGCAGCCAAGATGAACTAGCGGGCACAGATACGCAGTATTTT
CASSQDELAGTDTQYF
>TRBJ1-2|few|.|TRBV5-1
TGCGCCAGCAGCTTGGGCAAGGTTGGCAACGGCTACACCTTC
CASSLGKVGNGYTF
>TRBJ2-1|many|.|TRBV25-1
TGTGCCAGCAGCTCAACCTGGAATGAGCAGTTCTTC
CASSSTWNEQFF
>TRBJ1-2|many|.|TRBV29-1
TGCAGCGTCCCTGGCTACACCTTC
CSVPGYTF
>TRBJ2-1|.|TRBD2|TRBV6-6
TGTGGCAGCCACAGCAACCCTAGCGGATACAATGAGCAGTTCTTC
CGSHSNPSGYNEQFF
>TRBJ2-3|many|.|TRBV27
TGTGCCAGCAACAATCGGCCGGGAGCCACAGATACGCAGTATTTT
CASNNRPGATDTQYF
>TRBJ2-7|.|.|TRBV6-2/TRBV6-3
TGTGCCAGCAGCATTTGGGGTCGGACTTACGAGCAGTACTTC
CASSIWGRTYEQYF
>TRBJ2-1|.|.|TRBV9
TGTGCCAGCAGCGTAGGGGGTGGGGGGCTGAATGAGCAGTTCTTC
CASSVGGGGLNEQFF
>TRBJ2-1|many|.|TRBV12-3/TRBV12-4
TGTGCCAGCAGTCCCCCCGGGATTAATGAGCAGTTCTTC
CASSPPGINEQFF